This is a list of T cell receptor beta chains from one sample in a study of T-cell reconstitution after alpha-beta-depleted transplantation in children. TCRdb recomputed calls from the PCR reads with MiXCR, one row per CDR3 protein. The profile covers some 6,000 distinct CDR3 sequences, with under 15% appearing a single time and nearly 6% taken by the ten largest. Sample: PBMCs, taken before TCRalphabeta/CD19-depleted stem cell transplant. These receptors all come from a boy younger than 18 with acute lymphoblastic leukemia, due to receive a stem cell transplant. The CDR3 runs from the conserved cysteine through the conserved F or W. The D gene is left open where the match is weak. The size field is filled for only some rows; it gives once, few, many or a size class.

medium-sized | . | TRBJ1-2 | TRBV5-1 | TGCGCCAGCAGCTTGACAGCCCCCAGAGGACAATATGGCTACACCTTC | CASSLTAPRGQYGYTF
many | . | TRBJ2-3 | TRBV6-1 | TGTGCCAGCAGTGAAATTCAGTTTCCAGATACGCAGTATTTT | CASSEIQFPDTQYF
many | TRBD1 | TRBJ1-6 | TRBV30 | TGTGCCTGGGGGGACAGGGGAAATTCACCCCTCCACTTT | CAWGDRGNSPLHF
many | TRBD2 | TRBJ2-7 | TRBV20-1 | TGCAGTGCTAGAGATCAAGGGCGGGGGGCCCTCTACGAGCAGTACTTC | CSARDQGRGALYEQYF
medium-sized | . | TRBJ2-1 | TRBV20-1 | TGCAGTGCTAGAGAAGGCTACAATGAGCAGTTCTTC | CSAREGYNEQFF
medium-sized | TRBD2 | TRBJ2-1 | TRBV7-3 | TGTGCCAGCAGCCCTGGGGGCGGGAGGCCGAAGCAAGAGCAGTTCTTC | CASSPGGGRPKQEQFF
medium-sized | . | TRBJ2-7 | TRBV6-5 | TGTGCCAGCAGTTACACCGACAGGTACTACGAGCAGTACTTC | CASSYTDRYYEQYF
medium-sized | . | TRBJ2-2 | TRBV24-1 | TGTGCCACCAGTGATCCTCAGGGGCTCTCGGGCACCGGGGAGCTGTTTTTT | CATSDPQGLSGTGELFF
many | TRBD1 | TRBJ2-1 | TRBV15 | TGTGCCACCGGCAGGGGACAGGGGGGTAATGAGCAGTTCTTC | CATGRGQGGNEQFF
many | . | TRBJ2-3 | TRBV11-2 | TGTGCCAGCAGCTCACACCTAGCGGATACGCAGTATTTT | CASSSHLADTQYF
medium-sized | TRBD1 | TRBJ2-3 | TRBV6-2/TRBV6-3 | TGTGCCAGCGGACAGGGCCATACGCAGTATTTT | CASGQGHTQYF
medium-sized | TRBD1 | TRBJ1-2 | TRBV7-2 | TGTGCCAGCAGCGACAGGGGGCGTGGTGGCTACACCTTC | CASSDRGRGGYTF
many | . | TRBJ1-1 | TRBV5-4 | TGTGCCAGCAGCTTCGGAACGGGGAACACTGAAGCTTTCTTT | CASSFGTGNTEAFF
medium-sized | . | TRBJ1-1 | TRBV6-5 | TGTGCCAGCAGTTACGGCTTAATGAGAACGGACACTGAAGCTTTCTTT | CASSYGLMRTDTEAFF
medium-sized | . | TRBJ2-5 | TRBV3-1 | TGTGCCAGCAGCCCGGGAGTGGAGACCCAGTACTTC | CASSPGVETQYF
. | . | TRBJ2-2 | TRBV7-2 | TGTGCCAACAGCTTAGGAACCGGGGAGCTGCTTTTT | CANSLGTGELLF